The next 22 T cell receptor beta chains were all read from a single sample in a study of blood T cell repertoires in COVID-19. Data came from immunoSEQ multiplex PCR; TCRdb stores just in-frame clones and leaves some out. The sample has about 240,000 clones; roughly nine tenths are singletons. The source material was peripheral blood. These receptors were collected from a man aged 60 to 69 with acute or convalescent COVID-19.

The CDR3 here is CASSQEMIAGEGEQFF. The CDR3 DNA is TGCGCCAGCAGCCAAGAGATGATAGCGGGAGAAGGTGAGCAGTTCTTC. The chain joins TRBV4-3 to TRBJ2-1; 9 nucleotides match TRBD2. CDR3 length: 16 amino acids. Germline V CDR1 and CDR2: LGHNA, YSLEER. With V trimmed by 0 bases and J by 9 bases, 9 bases remained unmatched.

In its sample, this clone was seen a few times. The V gene is TRBV7-2, the J gene TRBJ1-6; perhaps TRBD1 as D (6 bases). V gave up 1 base and J gave up 5 bases, with 18 bases separating them. From germline, CDR1 is SGHTA and CDR2 FQGNSA. There are 18 residues in the CDR3. In DNA, the CDR3 is TGTGCCAGCAGCTTAGTAGGGGGATGGGGACCTAATAATTCACCCCTCCACTTT. Its translation is CASSLVGGWGPNNSPLHF.

This chain links TRBV10-1 with TRBJ2-3; 9 bases fit TRBD1. The CDR3 spans 17 residues. Germline lookup yields CDR1 WNHNN and CDR2 SYGVQD (reference sequence). J was trimmed by 1 base and V by 1 base; bases with no gene match: 6. The CDR3 region has the DNA TGCGCCAGCAGTGAGTTTCTCCGGGACAGGGGCACAGATACGCAGTATTTT. This encodes CASSEFLRDRGTDTQYF.

The chain links TRBV30 to TRBJ2-7; 8 bases line up with TRBD1. V trimming: 0 bases; J trimming: 1 base; junction bases outside the gene matches: 2. Germline CDR1 reads GTSNPN; CDR2 reads SVGIG (reference sequence). The CDR3 is 14 amino acids. This CDR3 reads CAWSVRQGSYEQYF. The CDR3, as DNA: TGTGCCTGGAGTGTGAGACAGGGGTCCTACGAGCAGTACTTC.

The V call is TRBV20-1, the J call TRBJ1-5; no clear D. The CDR3 runs to 14 residues. Germline V gene lookup returns CDR1 DFQATT and CDR2 SNEGSKA (reference sequence). V lost 3 bases and J 5 bases, leaving 14 bases between the germline ends. In DNA form, the CDR3 reads TGCAGTGCTAGTATCCGACTGCCGGATCAGCCCCAGCATTTT. This sequence encodes CSASIRLPDQPQHF.

This chain links TRBV18 with TRBJ2-3; TRBD2 matches 7 bases. This CDR3 spans 15 amino acids. After removal of 3 bases from V and 1 base from J, the junction contained 4 bases not matched to a gene. The germline gives CDR1 KGHSH, CDR2 LQKENI. CDR3 coding DNA: TGTGCCAGCTCACCGCAGCGGGACCGCACAGATACGCAGTATTTT. The encoded protein is CASSPQRDRTDTQYF.

The CDR3 sequence: CASSESGAIQETQYF. CDR3 DNA sequence: TGCGCCAGCAGTGAGTCAGGGGCAATCCAAGAGACCCAGTACTTC. The chain carries TRBV10-2 and TRBJ2-5; weak D call: TRBD1 (5 bases). Germline lookup yields CDR1 WSHSY and CDR2 SAAADI. The CDR3 consists of 15 residues. Trimming removed 0 bases at V and 1 base at J, with 9 bases between.

This chain uses TRBV11-2 with TRBJ2-5; possible D gene TRBD1, 6 bases. This CDR3 spans 14 amino acids. V lost 6 bases and J lost 5, with 16 bases in between. From germline, CDR1 is SGHAT and CDR2 FQNNGV. CDR3 sequence reads: CASSMVAGQETQYF. In DNA form, the CDR3 reads TGTGCCAGCAGTATGGTGGCAGGACAGGAGACCCAGTACTTC.

The chain carries TRBV5-4 and TRBJ2-7; unclear D gene. The germline V and J ends were trimmed by 3 bases and 4 bases, with 14 bases remaining between them. The CDR3 has 14 amino acids. Germline V lookup: CDR1 SGHNT, CDR2 YYREEE (reference sequence). The CDR3 is CASSSRTGVYEQYF. The CDR3 DNA reads TGTGCCAGCAGCTCGAGAACTGGAGTGTACGAGCAGTACTTC.

The rearrangement uses TRBV27 and TRBJ1-1, with D hard to call. Trimming stripped 0 bases from V and 4 bases from J, with 9 bases between. Looked up from germline, CDR1 is MNHEY and CDR2 is SMNVEV (reference sequence). The CDR3 is 14 amino acids. The CDR3 region is CASSLSVFLTEAFF. CDR3 nucleotide sequence: TGTGCCAGCAGTTTATCCGTTTTCCTCACTGAAGCTTTCTTT.

The V and J genes are TRBV2 and TRBJ2-6; TRBD1 is a possible D gene (5 bases). The CDR3 totals 20 residues. Germline loops: CDR1 SNHLY, CDR2 FYNNEI. Trimming removed 10 bases at V and 0 bases at J, with 28 bases between. The CDR3 here is CATSRQEGAGALSGANVLTF. DNA of the CDR3: TGTGCCACCTCAAGGCAGGAAGGGGCAGGCGCCCTCTCTGGGGCCAACGTCCTGACTTTC.

The chain is built from TRBV5-1 and TRBJ2-7; no firm D call. This CDR3 spans 13 amino acids. V gave up 0 bases and J gave up 6 bases, with 10 bases separating them. Germline CDR1 SGHRS, CDR2 YFSETQ. The CDR3: CASSLATNSEQYF. In DNA form, the CDR3 reads TGCGCCAGCAGCTTGGCAACGAACTCCGAGCAGTACTTC. Filled out from reference TRBV5-1 and TRBJ2-7, the complete variable domain reads KAGVTQTPRYLIKTRGQQVTLSCSPISGHRSVSWYQQTPGQGLQFLFEYFSETQRNKGNFPGRFSGRQFSNSRSEMNVSTLELGDSALYLCASSLATNSEQYFGPGTRLTVT.

The J gene is TRBJ2-5, the V gene TRBV27; 7 nucleotides match TRBD1. The CDR3 length is 15 residues. V shed 4 bases and J 0 bases; nucleotides not matched to a gene: 5. The germline gives CDR1 MNHEY, CDR2 SMNVEV (reference sequence). CDR3 residues: CASSSKGQYQETQYF. The CDR3 DNA reads as TGTGCCAGCAGTTCAAAGGGACAGTACCAAGAGACCCAGTACTTC.

This chain connects TRBV27 to TRBJ2-7; D might be TRBD1 (7 bases). CDR3 length equals 14 residues. Germline loops: CDR1 MNHEY, CDR2 SMNVEV (reference sequence). Trimming shortened V by 11 bases and J by 6 bases, and 23 bases separated the two germline ends. The CDR3 DNA reads TGTGCCTCTCGGTCGGCAGGGGGACTTTTCGAGCAGTACTTC. Translating it yields CASRSAGGLFEQYF.

The chain carries TRBV4-3 and TRBJ1-2, with 9 bases identical to TRBD1. Germline CDR1 is LGHNA and CDR2 is YSLEER. There are 16 residues in the CDR3. Unmatched junction bases numbered 13, after V lost 3 bases and J lost 8 bases. The CDR3, as DNA: TGCGCCAGCAGCCAGGCGCCGGGACAGGGTCGGTGGGGCTACACCTTC. Translating it yields CASSQAPGQGRWGYTF.

Only a few counts were recorded for this clone. The V gene is TRBV19, the J gene TRBJ2-1, with a possible D match to TRBD2 (6 bases). Trimming left V 7 bases short and J 4 bases short, with 14 bases between. Looked up from germline, CDR1 is LNHDA and CDR2 is SQIVND (reference sequence). The CDR3 extends over 14 amino acids. The CDR3 here is CASNGGGAYNEQFF. CDR3 coding DNA: TGTGCCAGTAATGGTGGCGGGGCGTACAATGAGCAGTTCTTC.

The chain has TRBV5-1 and TRBJ1-3; D call uncertain. V lost 0 bases and J 6 bases, leaving 10 bases between the germline ends. The CDR3 has 14 amino acids. The germline V gene encodes CDR1 SGHRS and CDR2 YFSETQ. CDR3 residues: CASSLEAGVNTIYF. CDR3 sequence (DNA): TGCGCCAGCAGCTTGGAGGCGGGCGTAAACACCATATATTTT.

The gene calls are TRBV28 and TRBJ2-5; D is unclear. Deletions cut 8 bases from V and 1 base from J, with 17 bases between. The CDR3 extends over 15 amino acids. The germline V gene has CDR1 MDHEN and CDR2 SYDVKM. CDR3 amino acids: CASAPNSRIQETQYF. CDR3 in DNA: TGTGCCAGCGCCCCTAACTCTAGGATCCAAGAGACCCAGTACTTC.

The chain couples TRBV6-2 or TRBV6-3 to TRBJ2-1; TRBD1 matches at 7 bases. The CDR3 sequence is 16 residues long. The germline CDR1 and CDR2 sequences are MNHEY and SVGEGT. The junction had 10 bases not matched to a gene; V was cut back by 6 bases and J by 2 bases. DNA for the CDR3: TGTGCCAGCAGCCCCTCCGAGAGGGGGCCCTACAATGAGCAGTTCTTC. Translation: CASSPSERGPYNEQFF.

This clone appeared a single time. The chain joins TRBV6-4 to TRBJ2-4; TRBD1 agrees at 9 bases. This CDR3 contains 14 residues. Germline V gene data show CDR1 as MRHNA and CDR2 as SNTAGT. With V trimmed by 6 bases and J by 7 bases, 7 bases remained unmatched. In nucleotides, the CDR3 is TGTGCCAGCAGCGAGGGACAGGGTCATAACATTCAGTACTTC. Its translation is CASSEGQGHNIQYF.

The chain links TRBV27 to TRBJ2-7; 11 bases match TRBD2. The V segment lost 0 bases and the J segment 2 bases; nucleotides outside the gene matches: 15. Per the germline V gene, CDR1 is MNHEY and CDR2 is SMNVEV (reference sequence). The CDR3 contains 20 residues. CDR3 sequence reads: CASSLSLRGMTSGTTYEQYF. The CDR3 DNA reads TGTGCCAGCAGTTTATCGTTGAGGGGCATGACTAGCGGGACTACCTACGAGCAGTACTTC.

The chain links TRBV6-1 to TRBJ1-2; 7 nucleotides line up with TRBD1. The germline CDR1 and CDR2 sequences are MNHNS and SASEGT. The CDR3 is 14 amino acids. Trimming removed 3 bases from V and 6 bases from J; junction bases left unmatched: 7. CDR3 sequence reads: CASSDVGGGHGYTF. DNA of the CDR3: TGTGCCAGCAGTGACGTTGGAGGGGGCCATGGCTACACCTTC.